These 4 T cell receptor beta chains share one sample of origin, sequenced in a study of neoadjuvant anti-PD-1 for oral cavity cancer (dated by TCRdb to about 2021). Receptor amplification or capture employed the immunoSEQ multiplex PCR assay. This is the immuneACCESS table as TCRdb keeps it, with only in-frame sequences that have V and J called. A part of the clones is gone; compared with another copy, unresolved V genes explain less than half, and the rest is unexplained. This sample gives 5,500 to 7,000 clones in total; about 57% of them show up just once. Jointly, the top ten make up less than 9.5% of the sample. The time point tag for this specimen amounts to: after neoadjuvant nivolumab, at surgical resection. The source was tumor tissue, collected after nivolumab (anti-PD-1) treatment. The origin of the receptors is a person aged 35 to 85 with oral cavity squamous cell carcinoma.

The chain carries TRBV5-1 and TRBJ1-1; D is possibly TRBD1 (6 bases). This CDR3 contains 13 residues. The ends were cut back, 4 bases at V and 1 base at J, with 8 bases in the middle. Germline V CDR1 and CDR2: SGHRS, YFSETQ. Here the CDR3 DNA reads TGCGCCAGCAGCCCGACAGGGAACACTGAAGCTTTCTTT. Translated: CASSPTGNTEAFF.

The V gene is TRBV5-1, the J gene TRBJ2-2; D call uncertain. V lost 0 bases, J lost 5 bases, and 8 bases lay in between. This CDR3 comprises 14 residues. Germline V gives CDR1 SGHRS, CDR2 YFSETQ. The CDR3 loop is CASSLGLLTGELFF. Written as DNA, the CDR3 is TGCGCCAGCAGCTTGGGACTGCTTACCGGGGAGCTGTTTTTT.

This clone was recorded only once. The V gene is TRBV28, the J gene TRBJ1-4; D uncertain. The CDR3 spans 14 residues. CDR1 and CDR2 (germline): MDHEN, SYDVKM. With 2 bases removed from V and 2 bases from J, the gap between germline ends came to 6 bases. DNA of the CDR3: TGTGCCAGCAGTTTAGACCCCACTAATGAAAAACTGTTTTTT. This encodes CASSLDPTNEKLFF.

The genes are TRBV5-1 and TRBJ2-1, with a weak D call TRBD1 (6 bases). The V and J ends lost 2 bases and 6 bases respectively, with 6 bases between them. Germline lookup yields CDR1 SGHRS and CDR2 YFSETQ. The CDR3 consists of 12 residues. CDR3: CASSLGGNEQFF. In nucleotides, the CDR3 is TGCGCCAGCAGCTTAGGGGGCAATGAGCAGTTCTTC.